The TCR beta chain described here comes from a study of blood T cells in healthy people across ages. Background on the study: About one barcoded beta molecule was captured per two T cells (by template switching). Whole-study results and caveats: Age advanced and TCR beta diversity per million T cells fell, roughly linearly.

Sample-barcoded 5' priming and a J-beta primer mix drove a second PCR of about 6 to 12 cycles. Every cDNA was tagged by a template-switch adaptor with 12 random nucleotides. A single record per CDR3 protein comes from TCRdb applying MiXCR to the 5' RACE reads. The sample records hundreds of thousands of distinct CDR3 sequences, approximately 65% being singletons. In the case of this clonotype: Its antigen is currently unknown.

Healthy Caucasians from Russia aged about 6 to 100 served as donors. The CDR3 length is 18 residues. The V gene lost 1 base and the J gene lost 0 bases, with 16 bases spanning the gap. Germline assignment: CDR1 LGHNA and CDR2 YSLEER. The source is a man aged 25 to 40 in good health. The V call is TRBV4-3, the J call TRBJ2-4, with a weak D call TRBD2 (5 bases). The sequenced sample was blood. The CDR3 reads CASSQAGNGDSAKNIQYF. The CDR3 region has the DNA TGCGCCAGCAGCCAAGCGGGAAACGGGGATTCAGCCAAAAACATTCAGTACTTC.